The 30 T cell receptor beta chains given below trace back to one sample, sequenced in a study of T cell responses to AZD1222 COVID-19 vaccine. Generated by immunoSEQ multiplex PCR, the TCRdb table keeps only in-frame clones and is missing some. The sample lists some 150,000 clones; 80% to 90% were seen once. The sample in question was peripheral blood, obtained 28 days after the second AZD1222 dose. These receptors all stem from an adult who received the AZD1222 COVID-19 vaccine.

The gene calls are TRBV29-1 and TRBJ2-3, with 13 bases that match TRBD2. Germline-derived CDR1 and CDR2 are SQVTM and ANQGSEA. The junction had 4 bases not matched to a gene; V was cut back by 6 bases and J by 1 base. The CDR3 is 15 residues long. This CDR3 reads CSVRTSGSRTDTQYF. CDR3 nucleotides: TGCAGCGTCAGGACTAGCGGGAGTCGCACAGATACGCAGTATTTT.

The J gene is TRBJ1-1, the V gene TRBV19; D call uncertain. This CDR3 has 15 amino acids. Germline V gives CDR1 LNHDA, CDR2 SQIVND (reference sequence). The ends were cut back, 6 bases at V and 2 bases at J, with 16 bases in the middle. This chain's CDR3 is CASSLTLQINTEAFF. CDR3 coding DNA: TGTGCCAGTAGCCTTACGCTACAGATAAACACTGAAGCTTTCTTT.

The chain couples TRBV2 to TRBJ2-2; the D gene is possibly TRBD2 (5 bases). This CDR3 region has 14 residues. The V and J ends lost 6 bases and 7 bases respectively, with 15 bases between them. Germline CDR1 SNHLY, CDR2 FYNNEI. Here the CDR3 DNA reads TGTGCCAGCAGGCCACTAGTCTTGGGCGGGGAGCTGTTTTTT. Its translation is CASRPLVLGGELFF. The entire variable domain, with the rest obtained from reference TRBV2 and TRBJ2-2, is as follows: EPEVTQTPSHQVTQMGQEVILRCVPISNHLYFYWYRQILGQKVEFLVSFYNNEISEKSEIFDDQFSVERPDGSNFTLKIRSTKLEDSAMYFCASRPLVLGGELFFGEGSRLTVL.

This chain connects TRBV11-3 to TRBJ2-1; 7 positions match TRBD2. The CDR3 has 16 amino acids. Germline V CDR1 and CDR2: SGHNT, YENEEA. Trimming cost V 0 bases and J 0 bases; bases outside gene matches: 2. The CDR3 bases are TGTGCCAGCAGCTTAGAGGGCGGGGGCTCCTACAATGAGCAGTTCTTC. Its translation: CASSLEGGGSYNEQFF.

The chain is built from TRBV9 and TRBJ1-6; 9 bases map to TRBD1. Per germline, CDR1 SGDLS and CDR2 YYNGEE. V was clipped by 4 bases and J by 5 bases; unmatched bases: 4. The CDR3 totals 15 residues. The CDR3 reads CASSLQGANNSPLHF. The CDR3 DNA sequence: TGTGCCAGCAGCTTACAGGGGGCGAATAATTCACCCCTCCACTTT.

V usage is TRBV5-4 and J usage is TRBJ2-1, with 7 nucleotides matching TRBD1. Germline V gene sequence: CDR1 SGHNT, CDR2 YYREEE (reference sequence). With 4 bases clipped from V and 3 bases from J, the junction kept 7 bases outside the gene matches. The length of the CDR3 is 15 residues. The chain's CDR3 is CASSRRQGNYNEQFF. The CDR3 nucleotides read TGTGCCAGCAGCCGGAGACAGGGAAACTACAATGAGCAGTTCTTC.

V gene TRBV28 combines with J gene TRBJ1-2, with D possibly being TRBD1 (5 bases). Germline values: CDR1 MDHEN, CDR2 SYDVKM. The CDR3 spans 14 residues. The V end was cut by 2 bases, the J end by 5 bases, with 12 bases between. The CDR3 spells CASSLGYPGYGYTF. The CDR3 DNA reads as TGTGCCAGCAGTTTAGGATACCCAGGGTATGGCTACACCTTC.

V usage is TRBV9 and J usage is TRBJ1-5; a weak D match, TRBD1 (5 bases). The ends were cut back, 4 bases at V and 6 bases at J, with 17 bases in the middle. The CDR3 loop spans 15 amino acids. The germline gives CDR1 SGDLS, CDR2 YYNGEE. The CDR3 bases are TGTGCCAGCAGCTCCCGGGACCTCGGCGGTCAGCCCCAGCATTTT. It specifies CASSSRDLGGQPQHF.

This chain connects TRBV7-2 to TRBJ1-2; D is uncertain. Germline lookup yields CDR1 SGHTA and CDR2 FQGNSA. The CDR3 has 14 residues. The V and J ends lost 1 base and 5 bases respectively, with 11 bases between them. The CDR3 DNA is TGTGCCAGCAGCTTAGGGTCCGGGGAGTATGGCTACACCTTC. Its translation is CASSLGSGEYGYTF.

V usage is TRBV27 and J usage is TRBJ1-4, with 7 bases identical to TRBD1. V trimming: 2 bases; J trimming: 5 bases; junction bases outside the gene matches: 11. The CDR3 length is 17 residues. Germline V gives CDR1 MNHEY, CDR2 SMNVEV (reference sequence). The CDR3 reads CASSLQIPGQLNEKLFF. The CDR3 DNA sequence: TGTGCCAGCAGTTTACAGATCCCGGGACAGTTAAATGAAAAACTGTTTTTT.

The rearrangement joins TRBV5-1 to TRBJ2-5; TRBD2 matches at 10 bases. The V segment lost 2 bases and the J segment 4 bases; nucleotides outside the gene matches: 5. The CDR3 has 15 amino acids. In germline, CDR1 is SGHRS, CDR2 YFSETQ. The CDR3 DNA sequence: TGCGCCAGCAGCTTAACGGCTAGCGGGGGAGAGACCCAGTACTTC. It specifies CASSLTASGGETQYF.

The V and J genes are TRBV6-1 and TRBJ2-1; D might be TRBD1 (5 bases). This CDR3 region has 16 residues. Germline V gives CDR1 MNHNS, CDR2 SASEGT. Trimming pared 2 bases from V and 3 bases from J, leaving 14 bases between. The CDR3 region is CASSETRQQVYNEQFF. The CDR3 DNA sequence: TGTGCCAGCAGTGAAACCAGACAGCAAGTCTACAATGAGCAGTTCTTC.

This sequence joins TRBV7-2 and TRBJ2-3; TRBD2 matches at 9 bases. V gave up 2 bases and J gave up 3 bases; unmatched junction bases: 3. CDR3 size: 15 residues. Looked up from germline, CDR1 is SGHTA and CDR2 is FQGNSA. This CDR3 reads CASSLSAGGTDTQYF. CDR3 bases: TGTGCCAGCAGCTTAAGCGCGGGAGGGACAGATACGCAGTATTTT.

The CDR3 nucleotides are TGTGCCAGCAGCTTATTCCGGACTAGCGAGACCCAGTACTTC. This codes for CASSLFRTSETQYF. The chain couples TRBV7-2 to TRBJ2-5; 8 bases map to TRBD2. V was clipped by 2 bases and J by 5 bases; unmatched bases: 4. Germline V CDR1 and CDR2: SGHTA, FQGNSA. The CDR3 covers 14 residues.

This clone was seen a few times. The J gene is TRBJ1-4, the V gene TRBV20-1, with no clear D. Trimming removed 7 bases at V and 8 bases at J, with 8 bases between. This CDR3 has 10 amino acids. The germline V gene encodes CDR1 DFQATT and CDR2 SNEGSKA (reference sequence). The CDR3 DNA follows: TGCAGTGTACAGCCCGAAAAACTGTTTTTT. Amino acid sequence: CSVQPEKLFF.

V usage is TRBV6-2 or TRBV6-3 and J usage is TRBJ1-1; D not certain. The germline CDR1 and CDR2 sequences are MNHEY and SVGEGT. The CDR3 spans 15 residues. Trimming took off 5 bases at V and 1 base at J, with 14 bases between the two ends. CDR3 region: CASSIEGGGNTEAFF. The CDR3 DNA reads TGTGCCAGCAGTATCGAGGGTGGAGGGAACACTGAAGCTTTCTTT.

The chain links TRBV19 to TRBJ1-1; 10 bases align to TRBD1. Losses at the gene ends were 10 bases for V and 9 bases for J; bases not matched to a gene: 14. Germline V gene lookup returns CDR1 LNHDA and CDR2 SQIVND (reference sequence). This CDR3 is built from 14 residues. The CDR3 DNA reads TGTGCCACCGCAGCGGGGACAGGGGCACTAAAAGCTTTCTTT. Encoded protein: CATAAGTGALKAFF.

This sequence joins TRBV30 and TRBJ1-2; D perhaps matches TRBD1 (5 bases). Germline V gives CDR1 GTSNPN, CDR2 SVGIG (reference sequence). V lost 1 base and J 3 bases, leaving 9 bases between the germline ends. CDR3 length: 13 amino acids. The CDR3 DNA follows: TGTGCCTGGAGTGGGGGGTTGGACTATGGCTACACCTTC. Protein: CAWSGGLDYGYTF.

The chain has TRBV5-1 and TRBJ2-7; D is perhaps TRBD2 (6 bases). V gave up 4 bases and J gave up 0 bases, with 11 bases separating them. From germline, CDR1 is SGHRS and CDR2 YFSETQ. The CDR3 sequence is 14 residues long. For the CDR3, the DNA is TGCGCCAGCAGCACAGCTAGCGCCTCCTACGAGCAGTACTTC. Amino acids: CASSTASASYEQYF. Combining the CDR3 with reference TRBV5-1 and TRBJ2-7 gives the whole variable domain KAGVTQTPRYLIKTRGQQVTLSCSPISGHRSVSWYQQTPGQGLQFLFEYFSETQRNKGNFPGRFSGRQFSNSRSEMNVSTLELGDSALYLCASSTASASYEQYFGPGTRLTVT.

J is TRBJ2-7 and V is TRBV28; TRBD1 matches 8 bases. This CDR3 is 16 amino acids long. CDR1 MDHEN and CDR2 SYDVKM come from the germline V gene. J lost 1 base, V lost 3 bases, and 8 bases had no gene match. This CDR3 reads CASSFEAGGGSYEQYF. The CDR3 DNA follows: TGTGCCAGCAGTTTTGAGGCAGGGGGCGGTTCCTACGAGCAGTACTTC.

The chain combines TRBV5-1 with TRBJ1-5, with D perhaps matching TRBD1 (5 bases). With 4 bases removed from V and 7 bases from J, the gap between germline ends came to 15 bases. Germline V lookup: CDR1 SGHRS, CDR2 YFSETQ. The CDR3 consists of 14 residues. CDR3 protein: CASSLEGSGQPQHF. The CDR3 bases are TGCGCCAGCAGCCTGGAGGGGAGTGGCCAGCCCCAGCATTTT.

The chain combines TRBV4-3 with TRBJ2-2; 11 positions match TRBD2. The CDR3 spans 18 residues. Trimming at V came to 0 bases and at J to 8 bases, leaving 11 bases not matched to a gene. The germline V gene encodes CDR1 LGHNA and CDR2 YSLEER. The DNA of the CDR3 is TGCGCCAGCAGCCAAGAGGAGACTAGCGGGACTTTAGGAGGGGAGCTGTTTTTT. Its translation is CASSQEETSGTLGGELFF.

This clone has more than one count but fewer than ten. The rearrangement uses TRBV27 and TRBJ2-3; D is possibly TRBD1 (6 bases). Germline V gene data show CDR1 as MNHEY and CDR2 as SMNVEV (reference sequence). CDR3 size: 15 residues. Trimming stripped 6 bases from V and 4 bases from J, with 17 bases between. The CDR3 is CASRLTRGVADTQYF. CDR3 DNA sequence: TGTGCCAGCAGATTAACCAGGGGCGTTGCAGATACGCAGTATTTT.

Only a few counts were recorded for this clone. The chain has TRBV18 and TRBJ1-4; D gene unclear. This CDR3 has 13 residues. CDR1 and CDR2 from the germline V gene are KGHSH and LQKENI. V lost 2 bases, J lost 4 bases, and 5 bases lay in between. The CDR3 DNA sequence: TGTGCCAGCTCACCAGGGCTTAATGAAAAACTGTTTTTT. Translated, it gives CASSPGLNEKLFF.

The chain joins TRBV9 to TRBJ1-6; possibly TRBD1 for D (5 bases). Germline lookup yields CDR1 SGDLS and CDR2 YYNGEE. The germline V and J ends were trimmed by 2 bases and 4 bases, with 16 bases remaining between them. The CDR3 has 17 residues. Here the CDR3 reads CASSVDSGLSYNSPLHF. CDR3 sequence (DNA): TGTGCCAGCAGCGTCGACTCGGGGCTCTCTTATAATTCACCCCTCCACTTT.

The chain couples TRBV5-4 to TRBJ2-7, with no clear D. V lost 8 bases and J 1 base, leaving 16 bases between the germline ends. This CDR3 contains 14 residues. The germline V gene has CDR1 SGHNT and CDR2 YYREEE (reference sequence). This CDR3 is CASSTMGTSYEQYF. The CDR3 nucleotides read TGTGCCAGTTCGACGATGGGCACTTCCTACGAGCAGTACTTC.

This clone was observed a single time. The rearrangement joins TRBV5-1 to TRBJ2-3; possible D gene TRBD2, 5 bases. V lost 1 base to trimming and J lost 4 bases, with 10 bases between them. The germline V gene encodes CDR1 SGHRS and CDR2 YFSETQ. This CDR3 comprises 14 residues. The CDR3 DNA sequence: TGCGCCAGCAGCTTGCTCCTCGGGGCAGATACGCAGTATTTT. It is translated as CASSLLLGADTQYF. Complete variable domain (other parts from reference TRBV5-1 and TRBJ2-3): KAGVTQTPRYLIKTRGQQVTLSCSPISGHRSVSWYQQTPGQGLQFLFEYFSETQRNKGNFPGRFSGRQFSNSRSEMNVSTLELGDSALYLCASSLLLGADTQYFGPGTRLTVL.

In this sample, this clone turned up once. The chain joins TRBV3-1 (or the pseudogene TRBV3-2) to TRBJ2-1; weak D call: TRBD2 (5 bases). CDR1 is LGHDT and CDR2 is YNNKEL in the germline V gene (reference sequence). V was cut by 6 bases and J by 3 bases, with 12 bases left in between. This CDR3 region has 14 residues. DNA of the CDR3: TGTGCCAGCAGTCCCAGCGGAAGCTACAATGAGCAGTTCTTC. Translating it yields CASSPSGSYNEQFF.

The CDR3 reads CASSLVSRGTGANVLTF. In DNA, the CDR3 is TGTGCCAGCAGCTTAGTGTCAAGGGGCACTGGGGCCAACGTCCTGACTTTC. The rearrangement uses TRBV7-2 and TRBJ2-6, with a possible D match to TRBD1 (5 bases). This CDR3 is built from 17 residues. The V and J ends lost 1 base and 2 bases respectively, with 12 bases between them. Germline-derived CDR1 and CDR2 are SGHTA and FQGNSA. Complete variable domain (other parts from reference TRBV7-2 and TRBJ2-6): GAGVSQSPSNKVTEKGKDVELRCDPISGHTALYWYRQSLGQGLEFLIYFQGNSAPDKSGLPSDRFSAERTGGSVSTLTIQRTQQEDSAVYLCASSLVSRGTGANVLTFGAGSRLTVL.

The chain uses TRBV30 and TRBJ2-3; possibly TRBD2 for D (6 bases). Germline CDR1 reads GTSNPN; CDR2 reads SVGIG (reference sequence). CDR3 length equals 14 residues. Trimming took off 2 bases at V and 2 bases at J, with 11 bases between the two ends. CDR3: CAWSLSGFTDTQYF. CDR3 DNA sequence: TGTGCCTGGAGTCTGAGCGGGTTCACAGATACGCAGTATTTT. Full variable domain (missing parts from reference TRBV30 and TRBJ2-3): SQTIHQWPATLVQPVGSPLSLECTVEGTSNPNLYWYRQAAGRGLQLLFYSVGIGQISSEVPQNLSASRPQDRQFILSSKKLLLSDSGFYLCAWSLSGFTDTQYFGPGTRLTVL.